Detailed here is one T cell receptor (beta chain). The V gene's germline CDR1 is MNHNY and CDR2 SVGAGI (reference sequence). J gave up 2 bases and V 0 bases, and 5 bases lay outside the gene matches. This CDR3 has 16 amino acids. Per the original methods: For nucleated cells, counts were estimated from reference gene primer amplification. Here immunoSEQ multiplex PCR was the method, and the copy in TCRdb shows in-frame clones only, minus some. That table furnishes V, J and clone size, whereas the DNA furnished D and trimming. In the table there are under 250,000 clones, 80% to 85% of which are singletons. This record comes from a study of blood T cell repertoires in COVID-19. As for the study in general: Some COVID-19 samples were acute and others convalescent; all came from the United States, Italy and Spain. Sample material is recorded as cDNA or gDNA derived from T cells, B-cell-depleted T cells, or PBMCs.

This sequence originates from a woman in her forties who had recovered from COVID-19. The V and J genes are TRBV6-6 and TRBJ2-3; 7 nucleotides line up with TRBD2. Sample: peripheral blood. CDR3 bases: TGTGCCAGCAGTTACTCCACAGCGGGGCACACAGATACGCAGTATTTT. It translates to CASSYSTAGHTDTQYF.